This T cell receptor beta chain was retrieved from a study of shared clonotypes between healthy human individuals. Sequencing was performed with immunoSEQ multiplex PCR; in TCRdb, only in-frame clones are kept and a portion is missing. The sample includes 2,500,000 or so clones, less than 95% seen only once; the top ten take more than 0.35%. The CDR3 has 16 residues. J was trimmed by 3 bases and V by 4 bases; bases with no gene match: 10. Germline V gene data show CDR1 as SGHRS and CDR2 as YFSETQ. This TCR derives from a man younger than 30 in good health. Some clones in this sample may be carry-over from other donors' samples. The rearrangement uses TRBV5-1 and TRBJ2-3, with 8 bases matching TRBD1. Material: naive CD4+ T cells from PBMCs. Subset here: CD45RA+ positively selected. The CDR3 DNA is TGCGCCAGCAGCCAAGGACAGGGCTTGGGTACAGATACGCAGTATTTT. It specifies CASSQGQGLGTDTQYF.